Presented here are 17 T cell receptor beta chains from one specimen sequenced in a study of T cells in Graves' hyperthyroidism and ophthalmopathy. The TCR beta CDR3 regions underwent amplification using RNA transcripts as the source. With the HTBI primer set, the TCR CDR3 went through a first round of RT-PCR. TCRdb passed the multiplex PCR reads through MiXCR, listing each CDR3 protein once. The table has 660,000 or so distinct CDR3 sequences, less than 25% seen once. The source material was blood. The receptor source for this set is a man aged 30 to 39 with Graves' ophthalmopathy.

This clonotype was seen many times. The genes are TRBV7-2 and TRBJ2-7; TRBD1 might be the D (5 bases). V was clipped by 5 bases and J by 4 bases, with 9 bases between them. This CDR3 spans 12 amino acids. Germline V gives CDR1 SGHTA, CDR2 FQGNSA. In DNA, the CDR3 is TGTGCCAGCAGCGACAGCTGGTACGAGCAGTACTTC. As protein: CASSDSWYEQYF.

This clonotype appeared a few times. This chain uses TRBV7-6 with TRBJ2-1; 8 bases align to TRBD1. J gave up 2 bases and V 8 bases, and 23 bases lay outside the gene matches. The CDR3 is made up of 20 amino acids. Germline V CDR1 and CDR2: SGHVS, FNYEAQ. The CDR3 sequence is CASGRDRSPTETDTYNEQFF. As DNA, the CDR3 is TGTGCCAGCGGAAGGGACAGGTCCCCGACCGAGACTGATACCTACAATGAGCAGTTCTTC.

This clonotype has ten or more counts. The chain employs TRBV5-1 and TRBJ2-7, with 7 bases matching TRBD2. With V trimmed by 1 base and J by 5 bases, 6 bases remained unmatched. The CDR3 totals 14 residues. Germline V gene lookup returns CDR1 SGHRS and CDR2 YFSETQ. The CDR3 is CASSLTRERDEQYF. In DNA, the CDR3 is TGCGCCAGCAGCTTGACGCGGGAGAGGGACGAGCAGTACTTC. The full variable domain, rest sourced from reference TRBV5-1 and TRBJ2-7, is KAGVTQTPRYLIKTRGQQVTLSCSPISGHRSVSWYQQTPGQGLQFLFEYFSETQRNKGNFPGRFSGRQFSNSRSEMNVSTLELGDSALYLCASSLTRERDEQYFGPGTRLTVT.

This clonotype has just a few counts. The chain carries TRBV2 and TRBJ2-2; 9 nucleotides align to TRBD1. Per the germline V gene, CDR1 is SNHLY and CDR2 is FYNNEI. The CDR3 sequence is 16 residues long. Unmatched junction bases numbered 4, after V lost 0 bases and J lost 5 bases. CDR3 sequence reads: CASSEAGQGRTGELFF. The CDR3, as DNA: TGTGCCAGCAGTGAAGCGGGACAGGGAAGAACCGGGGAGCTGTTTTTT.

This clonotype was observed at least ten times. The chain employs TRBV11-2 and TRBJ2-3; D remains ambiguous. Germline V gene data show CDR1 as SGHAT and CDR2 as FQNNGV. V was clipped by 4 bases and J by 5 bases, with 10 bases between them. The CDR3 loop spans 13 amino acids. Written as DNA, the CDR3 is TGTGCCAGCAGCTCCCCCCTGGGAGATACGCAGTATTTT. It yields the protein CASSSPLGDTQYF. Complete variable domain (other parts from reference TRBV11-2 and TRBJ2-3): EAGVAQSPRYKIIEKRQSVAFWCNPISGHATLYWYQQILGQGPKLLIQFQNNGVVDDSQLPKDRFSAERLKGVDSTLKIQPAKLEDSAVYLCASSSPLGDTQYFGPGTRLTVL.

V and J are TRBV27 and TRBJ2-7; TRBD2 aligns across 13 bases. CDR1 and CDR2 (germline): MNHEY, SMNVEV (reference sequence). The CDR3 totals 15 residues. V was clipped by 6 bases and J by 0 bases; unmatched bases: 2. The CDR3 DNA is TGTGCCAGCAGACGGACTAGCGGGAGCTCCTACGAGCAGTACTTC. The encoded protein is CASRRTSGSSYEQYF.

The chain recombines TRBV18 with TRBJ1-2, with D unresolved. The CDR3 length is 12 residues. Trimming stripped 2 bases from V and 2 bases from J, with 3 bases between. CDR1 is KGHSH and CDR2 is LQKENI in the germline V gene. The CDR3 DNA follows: TGTGCCAGCTCACCAGAAAACTATGGCTACACCTTC. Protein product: CASSPENYGYTF. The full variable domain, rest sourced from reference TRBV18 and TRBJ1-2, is NAGVMQNPRHLVRRRGQEARLRCSPMKGHSHVYWYRQLPEEGLKFMVYLQKENIIDESGMPKERFSAEFPKEGPSILRIQQVVRGDSAAYFCASSPENYGYTFGSGTRLTVV.

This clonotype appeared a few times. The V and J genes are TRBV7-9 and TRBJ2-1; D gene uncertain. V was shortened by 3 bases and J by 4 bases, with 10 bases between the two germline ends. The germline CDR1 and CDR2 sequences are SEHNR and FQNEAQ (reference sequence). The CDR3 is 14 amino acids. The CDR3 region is CASSFRANYNEQFF. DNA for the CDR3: TGTGCCAGCAGCTTCCGGGCCAATTACAATGAGCAGTTCTTC.

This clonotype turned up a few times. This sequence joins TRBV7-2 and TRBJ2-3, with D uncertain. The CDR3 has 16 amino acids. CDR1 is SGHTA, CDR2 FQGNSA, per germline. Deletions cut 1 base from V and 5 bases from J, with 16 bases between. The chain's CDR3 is CASSLERGGPKDTQYF. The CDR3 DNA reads TGTGCCAGCAGCTTAGAGCGAGGTGGGCCAAAAGATACGCAGTATTTT.

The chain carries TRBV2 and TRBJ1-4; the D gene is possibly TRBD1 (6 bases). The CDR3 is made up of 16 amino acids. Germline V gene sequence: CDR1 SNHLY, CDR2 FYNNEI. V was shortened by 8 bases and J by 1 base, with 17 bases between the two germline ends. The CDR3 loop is CASSKTTQGTNEKLFF. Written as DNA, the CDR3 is TGTGCCAGCTCAAAGACGACACAGGGAACTAATGAAAAACTGTTTTTT.

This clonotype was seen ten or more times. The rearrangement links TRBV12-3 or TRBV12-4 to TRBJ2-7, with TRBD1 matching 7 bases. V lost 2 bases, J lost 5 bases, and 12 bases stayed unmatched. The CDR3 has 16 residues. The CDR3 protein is CASSLKGGRRQDEQYF. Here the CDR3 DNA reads TGTGCCAGCAGTTTAAAAGGGGGCAGGAGGCAAGACGAGCAGTACTTC.

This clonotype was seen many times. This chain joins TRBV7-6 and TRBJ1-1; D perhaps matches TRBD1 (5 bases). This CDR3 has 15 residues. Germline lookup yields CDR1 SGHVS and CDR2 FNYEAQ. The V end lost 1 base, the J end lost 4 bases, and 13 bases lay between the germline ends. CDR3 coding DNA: TGTGCCAGCAGCTTAGGTGGCAGGGTTACCACTGAAGCTTTCTTT. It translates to CASSLGGRVTTEAFF.

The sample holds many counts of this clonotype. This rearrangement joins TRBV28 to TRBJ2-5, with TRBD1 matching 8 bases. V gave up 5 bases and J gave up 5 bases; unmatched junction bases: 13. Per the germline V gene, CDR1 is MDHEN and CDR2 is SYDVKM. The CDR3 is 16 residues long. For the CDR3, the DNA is TGTGCCAGCAGTGTCGGACAGGGCAAGATACGGGAGACCCAGTACTTC. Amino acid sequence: CASSVGQGKIRETQYF.

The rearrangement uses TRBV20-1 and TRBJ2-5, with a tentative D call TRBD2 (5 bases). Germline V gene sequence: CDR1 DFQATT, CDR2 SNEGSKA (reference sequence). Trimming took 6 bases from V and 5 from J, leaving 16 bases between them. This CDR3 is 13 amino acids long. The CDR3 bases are TGCAGTGCCGACTCAGACCCGGGGGAGACCCAGTACTTC. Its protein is CSADSDPGETQYF.

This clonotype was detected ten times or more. The CDR3 DNA is TGTGCCAGCAGCCTTACCGGGACAGCAAGCAATGAGCAGTTCTTC. Its protein is CASSLTGTASNEQFF. The chain carries TRBV11-2 and TRBJ2-1, with TRBD1 matching over 7 bases. The germline gives CDR1 SGHAT, CDR2 FQNNGV. V trimming: 5 bases; J trimming: 6 bases; junction bases outside the gene matches: 10. CDR3 size: 15 residues.

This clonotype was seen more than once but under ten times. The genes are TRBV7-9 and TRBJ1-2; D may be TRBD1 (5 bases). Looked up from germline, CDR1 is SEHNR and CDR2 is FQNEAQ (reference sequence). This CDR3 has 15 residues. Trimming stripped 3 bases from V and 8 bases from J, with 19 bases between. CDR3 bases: TGTGCCAGCAGCTTCACAGGCCAAGTAACTATGGGCTACACCTTC. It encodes CASSFTGQVTMGYTF.

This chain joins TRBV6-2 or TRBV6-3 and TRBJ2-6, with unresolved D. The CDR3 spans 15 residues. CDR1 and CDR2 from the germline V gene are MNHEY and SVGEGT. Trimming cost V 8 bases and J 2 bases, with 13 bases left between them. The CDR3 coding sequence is TGTGCCAGCTACCGCAGGCTTGCTGGGGCCAACGTCCTGACTTTC. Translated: CASYRRLAGANVLTF.